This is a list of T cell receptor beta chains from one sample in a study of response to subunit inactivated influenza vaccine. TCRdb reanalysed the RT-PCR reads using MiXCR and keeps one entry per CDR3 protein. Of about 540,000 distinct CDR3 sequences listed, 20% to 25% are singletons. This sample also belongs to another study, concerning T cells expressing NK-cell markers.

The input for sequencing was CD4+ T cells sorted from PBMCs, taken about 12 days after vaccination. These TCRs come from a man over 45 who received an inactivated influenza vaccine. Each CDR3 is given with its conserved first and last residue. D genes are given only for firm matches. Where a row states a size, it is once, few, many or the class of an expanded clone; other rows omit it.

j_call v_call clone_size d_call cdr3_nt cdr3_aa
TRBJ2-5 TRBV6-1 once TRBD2 TGTGCCAGCAGCCCATCTAGCGGGGGAAGAGAGACCCAGTACTTC CASSPSSGGRETQYF
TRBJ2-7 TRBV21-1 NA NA TGTGCCAGCAGCAAATCAAGTAAAGGCAGGGGAGTTAGTGAGCAGTACTTC CASSKSSKGRGVSEQYF
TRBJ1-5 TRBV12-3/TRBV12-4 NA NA TGTGCCAGCAGTTTCGGTCTGTGGAAGGGCAATCAGCCCCAGCATTTT CASSFGLWKGNQPQHF
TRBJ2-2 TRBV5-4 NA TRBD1 TGTGCCAGCAGCTTGCGGACAGGGCAGTACACCGGGGAGCTGTTTTTT CASSLRTGQYTGELFF
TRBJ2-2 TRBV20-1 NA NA TGCAGTGCTAAGATTATGGGCCCTCGGACCGGGGAGCTGTTTTTT CSAKIMGPRTGELFF
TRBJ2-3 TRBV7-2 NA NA TGTGCCAGCAGCTTAGGACTCAGGGCGACTAGCACAGATACGCAGTATTTT CASSLGLRATSTDTQYF
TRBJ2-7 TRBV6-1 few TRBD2 TGTGCCAGCAGCAATAGCGGGAGGGCCGCCGAGCAGTACTTC CASSNSGRAAEQYF
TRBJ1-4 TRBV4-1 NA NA TGCGCCAGCAGCCTTCGATATGCAACTAATGAAAAACTGTTTTTT CASSLRYATNEKLFF
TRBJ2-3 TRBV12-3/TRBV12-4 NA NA TGTGCCAGCAGGCCGGGACTCTATACGCAGTATTTT CASRPGLYTQYF
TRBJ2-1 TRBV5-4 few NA TGTGCCAGCAGCTTGTGGGGCGGCTCCTACAATGAGCAGTTCTTC CASSLWGGSYNEQFF
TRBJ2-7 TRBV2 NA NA TGTGCCAGCAGGGGGGGCGAGCAGTACTTC CASRGGEQYF
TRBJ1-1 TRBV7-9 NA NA TGTGCCAGCAGCCCCCCCATTATGGCCACTGAAGCTTTCTTT CASSPPIMATEAFF
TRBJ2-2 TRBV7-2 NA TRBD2 TGTGCCAGCAGCTTAGTAGGGACTAGCGGGACCGGGGAGCTGTTTTTT CASSLVGTSGTGELFF
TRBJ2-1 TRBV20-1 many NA TGCAGTGCTAGAGACGACAGGTACACCGACGATGAGCAGTTCTTC CSARDDRYTDDEQFF
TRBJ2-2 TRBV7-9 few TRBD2 TGTGCCAGCAGCGTCCTAGCGGGAACTACCGGGGAGCTGTTTTTT CASSVLAGTTGELFF
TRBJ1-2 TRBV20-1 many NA TGCAGTGCTAGATCGGGTCTACAGGGTCGGGGCTACACCTTC CSARSGLQGRGYTF
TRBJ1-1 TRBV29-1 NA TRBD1 TGCAGCGTGAGGGGCGGACAGGGAACTTTCTTT CSVRGGQGTFF